The clone carrying this T cell receptor (beta chain) has a count of ten or more. The ends were cut back, 0 bases at V and 6 bases at J, with 9 bases in the middle. The CDR3 runs 13 residues. CDR1 and CDR2 (germline): LGHDT, YNNKEL (reference sequence). This record belongs to a study of T cells in Graves' hyperthyroidism and ophthalmopathy. Using RNA transcripts as the source, TCR beta CDR3 regions were amplified. The TCR CDR3 first-round RT-PCR relied on the HTBI primer set. TCRdb called the multiplex PCR reads again in MiXCR, with one record for every CDR3 protein. The top ten hold approximately 30% of the sample, which has a few hundred thousand distinct CDR3 sequences, around 14% seen once.

Material: blood. The chain joins TRBV3-1 to TRBJ2-7; D is unclear. The TCR comes from a woman aged 25 to 39 with Graves' hyperthyroidism. The CDR3 region has the DNA TGTGCCAGCAGCCAAGATATAAGAGCCGAGCAGTACTTC. Residues: CASSQDIRAEQYF.